Detailed here is one TCR beta chain. This clone was seen just once. Its antigen target is currently unknown. One base away there is no much larger clone; base qualities are not given. The library was obtained by the immunoSEQ multiplex PCR assay. DNA from the cultured and isolated CD4+ T cells underwent TCR beta CDR3 sequencing. In the source study's methods: Non-productive TCR sequences were discarded, and reads were trimmed to the CDR3 region, with only CDR3s of 7 or more amino acids retained. Antigen-specific clonotypes were identified using the MANAFEST web app by comparison of expansion in peptide wells against reference cultures. For clones to be considered positive, expansion at FDR<0.05 versus reference and all other wells, an odds ratio above 5, and a frequency above 0.1% in two replicate wells were required. Clonotypes significantly expanded in SARS-CoV-2 spike wells and in at least one common cold coronavirus spike condition were defined as cross-reactive. CDR3 similarity was assessed by Levenshtein distance using the stringdist R package, and unrooted trees were constructed with ape in R 3.6.1. In TCRdb, the immuneACCESS table is reduced to in-frame sequences with V and J assigned. These tables do not hold every clone; where another copy was compared, an unresolved V gene accounts for under half, and the others remain unexplained. V and J calls and clone size follow that table, whereas D and trimming were derived from the DNA. Across this sample there are over 30,000 clones, with under 70% seen only once. Approximately 24% of the sample is taken by the ten largest.

The entry originates in a study of vaccination effects on CD4 cells after COVID-19 (dated by TCRdb to 2022 to 2024). A note on the overall study: Participants received two doses of either the BNT162b2 or the mRNA-1273 mRNA SARS-CoV-2 vaccine. SARS-CoV-2 spike-specific CD4+ TCR repertoires from before and after mRNA vaccination were compared in COVID-19 convalescent patients and in infection-naive vaccine recipients. In the study, cultures from other donors were sequenced using the Oncomine TCR Beta short-read assay on an Illumina iSeq 100. Altogether, nine to ten COVID-19 convalescent patients and a handful of SARS-CoV-2-naive healthy vaccine recipients made up the full study.

General study outcomes and caveats: Among healthy vaccine recipients, nearly all vaccine-induced clones were SARS-CoV-2 mono-reactive, and just 1 of 255 was cross-reactive with common cold coronaviruses. The study was limited by a small number of convalescent patients, and early post-infection timepoints were lacking. Clones induced by infection and clones induced by vaccination both contracted markedly at late timepoints after vaccination, which fits with T cell responses waning over time.

The CDR3 sequence holds 14 residues, the cysteine and phenylalanine included. Only the CDR3 portion is preserved as DNA: 42 bases, with reading frame beginning at the first base. The germline V gene (reference sequence) sets CDR1 to LNHDA and CDR2 to SQIVND. Trimming removed 10 bases from V and 5 bases from J; the gene matches leave 10 bases unexplained. To identify antigen-specific CD4+ T cell clonotypes by their expansion, the ViraFEST assay first stimulated PBMC with viral peptide pools and then applied TCR sequencing. After approximately eleven days of culture, CD4+ T cells were isolated with the EasySep CD4+ T cell isolation kit. The absence of prior SARS-CoV-2 infection in healthy vaccine recipients was confirmed by negative nucleocapsid antibodies before and after vaccination. Each well held over 1.5 million PBMC cultured in IMDM containing around 5.1% human AB serum, roughly 9.6 IU/ml IL-2 and gentamicin, along with about 9.5 ug/ml peptides. Half of the culture medium was replaced with fresh IL-2-containing medium on days 3 and 7. Each peptide stimulation condition was cultured in triplicate wells unless otherwise noted. Using Ficoll-Paque Plus gradient centrifugation, PBMC were separated from whole blood and then either used fresh or cryopreserved at -140C. The overlapping peptide pools covered the spike proteins of SARS-CoV-2 and of the common cold coronaviruses HCoV-NL63, HCoV-OC43 and HCoV-229E. Genomic DNA was extracted from cultured CD4+ T cells with the QIAamp micro DNA kit.

The chain links TRBV19 with TRBJ2-5; TRBD2 agrees with 10 junctional bases. The receptor comes from a human donor who received a COVID-19 vaccine. The sample consisted of CD4+ T cells from PBMCs cultured with SARS-CoV-2 spike peptides, taken before COVID-19 vaccination. The cell subset or site label of this sample denotes: SARS-CoV-2 spike overlapping peptide pool stimulation. CDR3 protein: CATKQRGGLETQYF. The sequenced DNA: TGTGCCACTAAACAGCGGGGGGGCCTGGAGACCCAGTACTTC.